This entry is about one T cell receptor (beta chain). What it recognizes is unknown. V lost 5 bases, J lost 8 bases, and 1 base stayed unmatched. Germline-derived CDR1 and CDR2 are WNHNN and SYGVQD (reference sequence). CDR3 length equals 13 residues. The data are from a study of response to subunit inactivated influenza vaccine. Study outcomes and limitations: Each seasonal influenza vaccination, the authors suggested, recruits few new T cells.

TCRdb reanalysed the RT-PCR reads using MiXCR and keeps one entry per CDR3 protein. The sample shows about 160,000 distinct CDR3 sequences, about 11% of them seen only once. The J gene is TRBJ2-1, the V gene TRBV10-1, with TRBD2 matching over 12 bases. Sequenced material: non-naive T cells sorted from PBMCs, taken about 6 weeks after vaccination. The clonotype was recovered from a man in his fifties or sixties who received an inactivated influenza vaccine. Here the CDR3 DNA reads TGCGCCAGCAGTAGACTAGCGGGGGATGAGCAGTTCTTC. Protein product: CASSRLAGDEQFF.